Sequencing of this TCR beta chain was carried out in a study of blood T cell repertoires in COVID-19. In the study overall: PBMCs, B-cell-depleted T cells, or T cells provided the cDNA or gDNA that made up the material.

The CDR3 is 16 residues long. Germline CDR1 SGHAT, CDR2 FQNNGV. V shed 2 bases and J 4 bases; nucleotides not matched to a gene: 8. Original processing methods: Reference gene primer amplification yielded estimated nucleated cell counts. Generated by immunoSEQ multiplex PCR, the TCRdb table keeps only in-frame clones and is missing some. The V and J calls and clone size were taken over from that table, and D and trimming were inferred from the DNA. Of more than 25,000 clones in the sample, more than 80% are singletons; the top ten hold about two fifths. The sample was peripheral blood. This rearrangement joins TRBV11-2 to TRBJ2-3; 8 bases match TRBD1. This TCR came from a woman of 80 years or more with acute or convalescent COVID-19. CDR3 loop: CASSLPGGDSPDTQYF. The DNA of the CDR3 is TGTGCCAGCAGCTTACCAGGGGGCGATTCACCAGATACGCAGTATTTT. Full variable domain (remainder filled in from reference TRBV11-2 and TRBJ2-3): EAGVAQSPRYKIIEKRQSVAFWCNPISGHATLYWYQQILGQGPKLLIQFQNNGVVDDSQLPKDRFSAERLKGVDSTLKIQPAKLEDSAVYLCASSLPGGDSPDTQYFGPGTRLTVL.